The 28 T cell receptor beta chains below all came from one sample that was sequenced in a study of blood T cells in healthy people across ages. Together with a sample-barcoded 5' primer, a J-beta primer mix was included in a second PCR lasting roughly 6 to 12 cycles. TCRdb itself ran the 5' RACE reads through MiXCR, one entry per CDR3 protein. The data hold roughly 700,000 distinct CDR3 sequences, with more than 40% observed a single time. The sample consisted of blood. These receptors came from a woman aged 60 to 75 in good health.

The rearrangement uses TRBV29-1 and TRBJ2-3, with D perhaps TRBD1 or TRBD2 (5 bases each). Germline V lookup: CDR1 SQVTM, CDR2 ANQGSEA. The germline V and J ends were trimmed by 3 bases and 0 bases, with 13 bases remaining between them. The CDR3 length is 15 residues. The CDR3 DNA reads as TGCAGCGTTGAGGGACCCTACTCCAGCACAGATACGCAGTATTTT. It specifies CSVEGPYSSTDTQYF.

CDR3 sequence: CASSFRDRLGTDTQYF. In nucleotides, the CDR3 is TGTGCCAGCAGTTTCCGGGACCGTCTTGGGACAGATACGCAGTATTTT. The rearrangement uses TRBV27 and TRBJ2-3; D could derive from TRBD1 or TRBD2 (5 bases each). V lost 3 bases to trimming and J lost 3 bases, with 16 bases between them. Germline V gene sequence: CDR1 MNHEY, CDR2 SMNVEV (reference sequence). This CDR3 has 16 amino acids.

About this clonotype itself: One end of the junction fails to match germline, which may point to a read error. This chain's CDR3 is CAISESSDRGEQYF. In DNA form, the CDR3 reads TGCGCCATCAGTGAGTCGTCAGATAGGGGCGAGCAGTACTTC. The V and J genes are TRBV10-3 and TRBJ2-7; a possible D gene is TRBD1 (5 bases). This CDR3 region has 14 residues. Looked up from germline, CDR1 is ENHRY and CDR2 is SYGVKD.

With respect to this clonotype: This could be a read error, since a much larger clone is one nucleotide away. V usage is TRBV18 and J usage is TRBJ2-3; D perhaps matches TRBD1 (5 bases). CDR1 KGHSH and CDR2 LQKENI come from the germline V gene. V gave up 4 bases and J gave up 5 bases, with 16 bases separating them. CDR3 length equals 15 residues. The DNA of the CDR3 is TGTGCCAGCTCACTTGCGACAGAATTGAAAGATACGCAGTATTTT. Amino acid sequence: CASSLATELKDTQYF. Complete variable domain (other parts from reference TRBV18 and TRBJ2-3): NAGVMQNPRHLVRRRGQEARLRCSPMKGHSHVYWYRQLPEEGLKFMVYLQKENIIDESGMPKERFSAEFPKEGPSILRIQQVVRGDSAAYFCASSLATELKDTQYFGPGTRLTVL.

The rearrangement links TRBV20-1 to TRBJ2-1; TRBD2 matches at 9 bases. The V gene's germline CDR1 is DFQATT and CDR2 SNEGSKA (reference sequence). The CDR3 is made up of 15 amino acids. V trimming: 6 bases; J trimming: 8 bases; junction bases outside the gene matches: 14. The CDR3 protein is CSAVPGTSPRDEQFF. Written as DNA, the CDR3 is TGCAGTGCGGTACCCGGGACTAGCCCTCGGGATGAGCAGTTCTTC.

This chain uses TRBV6-5 with TRBJ2-1; no clear D gene. CDR1 is MNHEY and CDR2 is SVGAGI in the germline V gene. V was trimmed by 6 bases and J by 0 bases, leaving 9 bases between them. The CDR3 covers 14 residues. Here the CDR3 reads CASRLLSSYNEQFF. In nucleotides, the CDR3 is TGTGCCAGCAGACTCTTGAGCTCCTACAATGAGCAGTTCTTC.

The V gene is TRBV7-8, the J gene TRBJ1-4; possibly TRBD1 for D (5 bases). There are 17 residues in the CDR3. Germline assignment: CDR1 SGHVS and CDR2 FQNEAQ. Trimming shortened V by 3 bases and J by 5 bases, and 19 bases separated the two germline ends. This CDR3 reads CASSLSRGWKANEKLFF. The CDR3 nucleotides are TGTGCCAGCAGCTTGTCGAGGGGCTGGAAAGCGAATGAAAAACTGTTTTTT.

The rearrangement joins TRBV3-1 to TRBJ2-2; 15 nucleotides match TRBD2. There are 20 residues in the CDR3. Germline loops: CDR1 LGHDT, CDR2 YNNKEL (reference sequence). V was pared by 4 bases and J by 0 bases, with 9 bases of the junction left unmatched. The CDR3 nucleotides read TGTGCCAGCAGCCTCAACCCCGGGACTAGCGGGAGGACGAACACCGGGGAGCTGTTTTTT. Its translation: CASSLNPGTSGRTNTGELFF.

V usage is TRBV2 and J usage is TRBJ1-2, with a tentative D call TRBD1 (6 bases). V was shortened by 7 bases and J by 5 bases, with 11 bases between the two germline ends. CDR1 is SNHLY, CDR2 FYNNEI, per germline. There are 12 residues in the CDR3. The CDR3 nucleotides read TGTGCCAGCAACCGGACAGATTATGGCTACACCTTC. As protein: CASNRTDYGYTF.

The chain employs TRBV20-1 and TRBJ1-6; TRBD1 agrees at 8 bases. The CDR3 has 16 amino acids. The ends lost 0 bases at V and 5 bases at J; junction bases unmatched: 6. CDR1 DFQATT and CDR2 SNEGSKA come from the germline V gene (reference sequence). In nucleotides, the CDR3 is TGCAGTGCTAGAGAGCTTGGACAGGGCGATAATTCACCCCTCCACTTT. It yields the protein CSARELGQGDNSPLHF.

This clonotype was counted between two and nine times. J is TRBJ2-3 and V is TRBV6-2 or TRBV6-3; tentatively, D is TRBD2 (6 bases). CDR3 length: 17 residues. Trimming removed 0 bases from V and 4 bases from J, with 17 bases in between. Germline lookup yields CDR1 MNHEY and CDR2 SVGEGT. The CDR3 region is CASSYSRGGKRADTQYF. CDR3 sequence (DNA): TGTGCCAGCAGTTACTCCCGCGGCGGGAAGAGAGCAGATACGCAGTATTTT.

The V gene is TRBV28, the J gene TRBJ2-3; no firm D call. Deletions cut 6 bases from V and 6 bases from J, with 19 bases between. CDR1 and CDR2 (germline): MDHEN, SYDVKM. CDR3 length: 15 residues. The CDR3 loop reads CASRPDHYAGDTQYF. CDR3 bases: TGTGCCAGCAGACCGGACCACTACGCCGGTGATACGCAGTATTTT. The complete variable domain, with remaining parts taken from reference TRBV28 and TRBJ2-3, reads DVKVTQSSRYLVKRTGEKVFLECVQDMDHENMFWYRQDPGLGLRLIYFSYDVKMKEKGDIPEGYSVSREKKERFSLILESASTNQTSMYLCASRPDHYAGDTQYFGPGTRLTVL.

The chain couples TRBV20-1 to TRBJ1-2, with TRBD1 matching over 10 bases. Germline assignment: CDR1 DFQATT and CDR2 SNEGSKA (reference sequence). After removal of 5 bases from V and 3 bases from J, the junction contained 6 bases not matched to a gene. The CDR3 is 14 amino acids. CDR3 sequence reads: CSARQGAVYYGYTF. In DNA, the CDR3 is TGCAGTGCTCGACAGGGGGCGGTCTACTATGGCTACACCTTC.

This chain uses TRBV10-3 with TRBJ1-4; 8 bases align to TRBD1. CDR1 and CDR2 (germline): ENHRY, SYGVKD. The CDR3 loop spans 14 amino acids. V trimming: 5 bases; J trimming: 7 bases; junction bases outside the gene matches: 6. CDR3 protein: CAISPGTGAEKLFF. The DNA for the CDR3 is TGTGCCATCAGTCCCGGGACAGGCGCTGAAAAACTGTTTTTT.

This clonotype turned up a few times. J is TRBJ2-1 and V is TRBV3-1; TRBD2 might be the D (5 bases). Trimming took 4 bases from V and 6 from J, leaving 13 bases between them. CDR3 size: 14 residues. Germline CDR1 LGHDT, CDR2 YNNKEL (reference sequence). In DNA form, the CDR3 reads TGTGCCAGCAGCCCCCGAGGGTGGGGCAATGAGCAGTTCTTC. Protein: CASSPRGWGNEQFF.

The CDR3 nucleotides read TGTGCCAGCAGTTTAGCGGGAGGGCCGGGAGACATTCAGTACTTC. Translated: CASSLAGGPGDIQYF. The genes are TRBV28 and TRBJ2-4; 9 bases match TRBD2. This CDR3 region has 15 residues. V shed 2 bases and J 8 bases; nucleotides not matched to a gene: 7. CDR1 is MDHEN and CDR2 is SYDVKM in the germline V gene.

The rearrangement joins TRBV20-1 to TRBJ2-1; 7 positions match TRBD2. Germline V CDR1 and CDR2: DFQATT, SNEGSKA (reference sequence). Losses at the gene ends were 0 bases for V and 13 bases for J; bases not matched to a gene: 15. This CDR3 has 15 amino acids. The CDR3 nucleotides read TGCAGTGCTAGAGAGGGAGGGAGTAGTCAAGAGACCCAGTTCTTC. Encoded protein: CSAREGGSSQETQFF.

The genes are TRBV4-3 and TRBJ1-5; no reliable D call. This CDR3 is built from 13 residues. Germline CDR1 LGHNA, CDR2 YSLEER. V dropped 0 bases and J dropped 6 bases, with 6 bases sitting between them. CDR3 in amino acids: CASSQEISQPQHF. CDR3 sequence (DNA): TGCGCCAGCAGCCAAGAGATTAGTCAGCCCCAGCATTTT.

The J gene is TRBJ2-7, the V gene TRBV28, with D possibly TRBD2 on 6 matching bases. This CDR3 is 17 amino acids long. In germline, CDR1 is MDHEN, CDR2 SYDVKM. Trimming cost V 5 bases and J 0 bases, with 20 bases left between them. CDR3 in DNA: TGTGCCAGCAGTCCTCCTTATGGGACCGGGAGCTCCTACGAGCAGTACTTC. This codes for CASSPPYGTGSSYEQYF.

This clonotype was detected only a few times. The V and J genes are TRBV7-2 and TRBJ2-1; D is unclear. CDR1 SGHTA and CDR2 FQGNSA come from the germline V gene. V lost 1 base and J lost 2, with 9 bases in between. The CDR3 extends over 15 amino acids. The CDR3 region is CASSLVGQTYNEQFF. As DNA, the CDR3 is TGTGCCAGCAGCTTAGTCGGGCAGACCTACAATGAGCAGTTCTTC.

The rearrangement uses TRBV6-6 and TRBJ2-7, with 10 bases that match TRBD1. Germline CDR1 reads MNHNY; CDR2 reads SVGAGI (reference sequence). V gave up 5 bases and J gave up 4 bases; unmatched junction bases: 5. The CDR3 is 14 residues long. CDR3: CASSNGQGGYEQYF. For the CDR3, the DNA is TGTGCCAGCAGTAACGGACAGGGGGGGTACGAGCAGTACTTC.

This clonotype came up many times. The rearrangement uses TRBV29-1 and TRBJ2-7; 7 nucleotides line up with TRBD2. Trimming cost V 4 bases and J 1 base; bases outside gene matches: 7. CDR3 length: 14 residues. Germline V gene data show CDR1 as SQVTM and CDR2 as ANQGSEA. The CDR3 spells CSVVWTSSSYEQYF. DNA of the CDR3: TGCAGCGTTGTCTGGACTAGTTCTTCCTACGAGCAGTACTTC.

The chain joins TRBV20-1 to TRBJ2-1; TRBD2 agrees at 8 bases. The J call may be wrong; the DNA end is better matched by TRBJ2-7. CDR3 length equals 17 residues. Germline lookup yields CDR1 DFQATT and CDR2 SNEGSKA (reference sequence). The CDR3 nucleotides read TGCAGTGCTAGAGATATGCAGCGGGGGCTCCTCGGGGATGAGCAGTACTTC. This translates into CSARDMQRGLLGDEQYF.

The V call is TRBV24-1, the J call TRBJ2-7; 10 bases are shared with TRBD1. The J call may be mistaken, given a closer DNA end match to TRBJ2-5. CDR1 KGHDR and CDR2 SFDVKD come from the germline V gene. CDR3 length equals 15 residues. The CDR3 region is CATSDRQGARETQYF. The CDR3 region has the DNA TGTGCCACCAGTGATCGACAGGGGGCCCGGGAGACCCAGTACTTC.

On this clonotype itself: With a much larger clone just one base away, this may be a read error. The gene calls are TRBV6-2 or TRBV6-3 and TRBJ2-6; TRBD1 matches 7 bases. The germline V gene has CDR1 MNHEY and CDR2 SVGEGT. The CDR3 totals 18 residues. CDR3 sequence (DNA): TGTGCCAGCAGCCCCACGGGACAGTTCAGCTCTGGGACCAACGTCCTGACTTTC. Translated: CASSPTGQFSSGTNVLTF.

In its sample, this clonotype was seen many times. The chain links TRBV5-1 to TRBJ2-7, with D maybe TRBD2 (6 bases). The CDR3 loop spans 13 amino acids. V lost 6 bases and J lost 0, with 10 bases in between. From germline, CDR1 is SGHRS and CDR2 YFSETQ. The DNA for the CDR3 is TGCGCCAGCAACCCGGGGGACTCCTACGAGCAGTACTTC. Its translation is CASNPGDSYEQYF. Based on the CDR3 plus reference TRBV5-1 and TRBJ2-7, the full variable domain is KAGVTQTPRYLIKTRGQQVTLSCSPISGHRSVSWYQQTPGQGLQFLFEYFSETQRNKGNFPGRFSGRQFSNSRSEMNVSTLELGDSALYLCASNPGDSYEQYFGPGTRLTVT.

The chain links TRBV6-6 to TRBJ2-5, with no clear D. The DNA end lines up better with TRBJ2-7; the J call may be wrong. The CDR3 is 12 amino acids. Germline V gene lookup returns CDR1 MNHNY and CDR2 SVGAGI (reference sequence). CDR3 DNA sequence: TGTGCCAGTGGCCAGTCCTCCTACGAGCAGTACTTC. It translates to CASGQSSYEQYF.

The genes are TRBV20-1 and TRBJ2-1; 13 nucleotides match TRBD2. V was clipped by 3 bases and J by 2 bases; unmatched bases: 10. The CDR3 spans 18 residues. Germline-derived CDR1 and CDR2 are DFQATT and SNEGSKA (reference sequence). The CDR3 loop is CSARRLAGGPSTYNEQFF. The CDR3 nucleotides are TGCAGTGCTAGGAGACTAGCGGGAGGCCCCTCCACCTACAATGAGCAGTTCTTC.